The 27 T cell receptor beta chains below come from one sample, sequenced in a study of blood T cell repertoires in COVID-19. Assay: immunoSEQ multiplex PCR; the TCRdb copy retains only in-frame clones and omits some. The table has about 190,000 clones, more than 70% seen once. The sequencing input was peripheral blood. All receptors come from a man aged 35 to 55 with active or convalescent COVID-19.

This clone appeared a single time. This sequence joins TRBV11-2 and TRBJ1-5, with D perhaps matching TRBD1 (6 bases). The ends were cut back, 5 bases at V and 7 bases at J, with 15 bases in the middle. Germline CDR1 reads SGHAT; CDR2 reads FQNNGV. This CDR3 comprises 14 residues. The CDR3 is CASSQSAGGQPQHF. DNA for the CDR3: TGTGCCAGCAGCCAAAGTGCGGGGGGCCAGCCCCAGCATTTT.

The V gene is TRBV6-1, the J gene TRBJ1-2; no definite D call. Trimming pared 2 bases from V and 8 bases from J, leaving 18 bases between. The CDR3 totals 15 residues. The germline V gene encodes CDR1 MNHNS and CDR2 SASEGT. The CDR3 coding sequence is TGTGCCAGCAGTGAAATGGGCGTGGATACTAGAGGCTACACCTTC. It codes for CASSEMGVDTRGYTF.

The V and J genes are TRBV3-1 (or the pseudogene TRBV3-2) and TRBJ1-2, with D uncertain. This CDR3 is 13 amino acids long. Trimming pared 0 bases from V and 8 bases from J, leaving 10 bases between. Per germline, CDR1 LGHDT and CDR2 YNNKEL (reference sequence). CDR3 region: CASSQDPGEGYTF. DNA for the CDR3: TGTGCCAGCAGCCAAGATCCCGGGGAGGGCTACACCTTC.

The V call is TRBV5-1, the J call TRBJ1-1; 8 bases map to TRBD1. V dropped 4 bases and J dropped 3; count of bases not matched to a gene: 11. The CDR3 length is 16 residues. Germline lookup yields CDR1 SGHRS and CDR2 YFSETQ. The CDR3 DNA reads TGCGCCAGCAGCCTCAGAGAGGAGACAGGGGACACTGAAGCTTTCTTT. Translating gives CASSLREETGDTEAFF.

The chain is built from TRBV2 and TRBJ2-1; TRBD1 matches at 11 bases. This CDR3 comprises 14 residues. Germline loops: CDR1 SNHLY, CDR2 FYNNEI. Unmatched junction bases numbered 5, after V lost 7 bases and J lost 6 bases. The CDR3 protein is CASTLGTGGNEQFF. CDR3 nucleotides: TGTGCCAGCACTTTGGGGACAGGGGGCAATGAGCAGTTCTTC. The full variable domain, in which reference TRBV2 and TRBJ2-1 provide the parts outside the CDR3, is EPEVTQTPSHQVTQMGQEVILRCVPISNHLYFYWYRQILGQKVEFLVSFYNNEISEKSEIFDDQFSVERPDGSNFTLKIRSTKLEDSAMYFCASTLGTGGNEQFFGPGTRLTVL.

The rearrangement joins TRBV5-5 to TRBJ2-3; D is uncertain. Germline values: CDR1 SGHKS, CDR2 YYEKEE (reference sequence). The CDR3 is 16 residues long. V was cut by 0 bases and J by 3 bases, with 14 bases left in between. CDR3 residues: CASSLAVARLTDTQYF. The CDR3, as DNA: TGTGCCAGCAGCTTGGCTGTTGCCAGGTTGACAGATACGCAGTATTTT.

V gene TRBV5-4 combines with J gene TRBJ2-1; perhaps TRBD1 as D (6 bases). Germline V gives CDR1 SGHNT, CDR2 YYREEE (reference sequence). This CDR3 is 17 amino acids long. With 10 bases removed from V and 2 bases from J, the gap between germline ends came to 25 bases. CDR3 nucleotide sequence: TGTGCCCTCCAGCCAGGGGCCGAACCCAACCCCTACAATGAGCAGTTCTTC. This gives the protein CALQPGAEPNPYNEQFF.

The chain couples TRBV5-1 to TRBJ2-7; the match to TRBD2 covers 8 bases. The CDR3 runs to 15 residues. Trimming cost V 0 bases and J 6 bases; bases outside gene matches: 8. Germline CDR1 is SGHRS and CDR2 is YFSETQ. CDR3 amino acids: CASSLGTSTPTEQYF. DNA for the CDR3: TGCGCCAGCAGCTTGGGGACTAGCACCCCTACCGAGCAGTACTTC.

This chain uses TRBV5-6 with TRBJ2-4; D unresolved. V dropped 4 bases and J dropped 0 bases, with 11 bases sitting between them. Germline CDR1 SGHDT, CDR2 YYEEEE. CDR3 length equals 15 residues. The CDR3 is CASSNSQLAKNIQYF. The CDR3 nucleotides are TGTGCCAGCAGCAACTCACAGTTAGCCAAAAACATTCAGTACTTC.

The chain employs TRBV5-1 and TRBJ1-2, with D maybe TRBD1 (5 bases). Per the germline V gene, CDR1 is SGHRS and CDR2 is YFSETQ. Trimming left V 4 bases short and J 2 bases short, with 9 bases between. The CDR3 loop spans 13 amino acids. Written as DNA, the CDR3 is TGCGCCAGCAGCAAGGACAAAAACTATGGCTACACCTTC. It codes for CASSKDKNYGYTF.

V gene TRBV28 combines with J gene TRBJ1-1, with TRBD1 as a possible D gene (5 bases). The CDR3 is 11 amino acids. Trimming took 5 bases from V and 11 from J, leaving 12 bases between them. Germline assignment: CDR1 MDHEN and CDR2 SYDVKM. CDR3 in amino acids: CASSPQGGAFF. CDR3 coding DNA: TGTGCCAGCAGTCCCCAGGGAGGCGCTTTCTTT.

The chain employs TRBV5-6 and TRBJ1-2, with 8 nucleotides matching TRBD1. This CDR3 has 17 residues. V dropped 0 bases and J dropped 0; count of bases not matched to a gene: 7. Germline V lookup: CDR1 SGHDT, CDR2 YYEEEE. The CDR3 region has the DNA TGTGCCAGCAGCTTGGACAGGGGGGCGTTTGCTAACTATGGCTACACCTTC. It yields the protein CASSLDRGAFANYGYTF.

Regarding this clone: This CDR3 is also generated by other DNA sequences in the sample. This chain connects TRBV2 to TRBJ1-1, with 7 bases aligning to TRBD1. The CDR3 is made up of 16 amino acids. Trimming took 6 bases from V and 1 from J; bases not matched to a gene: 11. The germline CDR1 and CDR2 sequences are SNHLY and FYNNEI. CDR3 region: CASRRGQGTGNTEAFF. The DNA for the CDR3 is TGTGCCAGCAGGAGGGGGCAGGGCACGGGGAACACTGAAGCTTTCTTT.

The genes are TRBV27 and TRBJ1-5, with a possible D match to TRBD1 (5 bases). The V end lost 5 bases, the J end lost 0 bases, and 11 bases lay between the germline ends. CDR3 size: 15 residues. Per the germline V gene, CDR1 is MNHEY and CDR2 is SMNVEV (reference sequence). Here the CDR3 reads CASSPTANSNQPQHF. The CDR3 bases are TGTGCCAGCAGTCCGACAGCTAATAGCAATCAGCCCCAGCATTTT.

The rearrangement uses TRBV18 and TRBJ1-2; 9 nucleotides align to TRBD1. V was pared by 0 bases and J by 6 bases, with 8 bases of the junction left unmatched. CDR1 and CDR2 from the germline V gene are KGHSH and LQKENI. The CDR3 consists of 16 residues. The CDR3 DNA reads TGTGCCAGCTCACCACCGTCGGGACAGGGTTTAGATGGCTACACCTTC. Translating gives CASSPPSGQGLDGYTF.

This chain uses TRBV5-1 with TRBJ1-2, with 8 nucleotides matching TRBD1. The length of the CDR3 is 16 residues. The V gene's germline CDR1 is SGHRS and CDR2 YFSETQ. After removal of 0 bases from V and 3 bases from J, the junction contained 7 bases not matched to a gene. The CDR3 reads CASSLGQGLQHYGYTF. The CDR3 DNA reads TGCGCCAGCAGCTTGGGACAGGGGCTACAGCACTATGGCTACACCTTC.

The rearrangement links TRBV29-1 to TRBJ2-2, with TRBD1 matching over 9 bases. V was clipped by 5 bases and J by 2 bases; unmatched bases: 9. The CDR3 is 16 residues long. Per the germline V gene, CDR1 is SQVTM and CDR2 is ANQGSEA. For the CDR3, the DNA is TGCAGCGTTTTAAATCTGGGACAGGGTAACACCGGGGAGCTGTTTTTT. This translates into CSVLNLGQGNTGELFF.

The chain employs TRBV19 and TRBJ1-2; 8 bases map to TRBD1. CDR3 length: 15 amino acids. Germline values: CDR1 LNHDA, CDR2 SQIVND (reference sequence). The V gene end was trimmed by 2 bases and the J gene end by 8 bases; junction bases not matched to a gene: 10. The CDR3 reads CASSILTGDILGYTF. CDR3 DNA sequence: TGTGCCAGTAGTATATTGACAGGGGATATCCTCGGCTACACCTTC.

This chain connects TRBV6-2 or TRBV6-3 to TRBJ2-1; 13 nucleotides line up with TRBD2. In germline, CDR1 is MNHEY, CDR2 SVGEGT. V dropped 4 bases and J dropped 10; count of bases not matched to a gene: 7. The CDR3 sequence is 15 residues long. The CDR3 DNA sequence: TGTGCCAGCAGTTCGACTAGCGGGGGGTCTCGGGAGCAGTTCTTC. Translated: CASSSTSGGSREQFF.

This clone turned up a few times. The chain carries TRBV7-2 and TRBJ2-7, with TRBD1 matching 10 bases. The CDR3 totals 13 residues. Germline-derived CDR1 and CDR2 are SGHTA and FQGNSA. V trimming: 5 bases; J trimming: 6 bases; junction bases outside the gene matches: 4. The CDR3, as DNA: TGTGCCAGCAGCACCCGGACAGGGGGCGAGCAGTACTTC. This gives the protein CASSTRTGGEQYF.

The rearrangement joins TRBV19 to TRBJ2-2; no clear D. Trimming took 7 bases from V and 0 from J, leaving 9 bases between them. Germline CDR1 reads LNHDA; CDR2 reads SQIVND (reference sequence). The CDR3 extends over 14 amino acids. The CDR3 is CASTEWANTGELFF. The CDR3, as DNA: TGTGCCAGTACGGAGTGGGCGAACACCGGGGAGCTGTTTTTT.

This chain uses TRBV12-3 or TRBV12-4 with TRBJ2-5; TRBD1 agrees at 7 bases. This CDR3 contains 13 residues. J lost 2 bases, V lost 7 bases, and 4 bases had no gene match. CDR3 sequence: CASKRQGQETQYF. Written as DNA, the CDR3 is TGTGCCAGCAAAAGACAGGGACAAGAGACCCAGTACTTC.

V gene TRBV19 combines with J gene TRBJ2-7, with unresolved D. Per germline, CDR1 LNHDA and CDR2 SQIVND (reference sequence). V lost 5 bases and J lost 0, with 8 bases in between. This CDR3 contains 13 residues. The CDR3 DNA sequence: TGTGCCAGTAGTCCGTCCAGCTCCTACGAGCAGTACTTC. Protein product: CASSPSSSYEQYF.

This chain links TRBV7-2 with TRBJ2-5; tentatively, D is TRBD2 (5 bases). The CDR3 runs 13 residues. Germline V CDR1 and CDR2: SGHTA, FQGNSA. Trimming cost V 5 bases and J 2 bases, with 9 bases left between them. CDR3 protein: CASSRPGQETQYF. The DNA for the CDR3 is TGTGCCAGCAGCCGCCCGGGGCAAGAGACCCAGTACTTC. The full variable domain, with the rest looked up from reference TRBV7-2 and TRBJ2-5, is GAGVSQSPSNKVTEKGKDVELRCDPISGHTALYWYRQSLGQGLEFLIYFQGNSAPDKSGLPSDRFSAERTGGSVSTLTIQRTQQEDSAVYLCASSRPGQETQYFGPGTRLLVL.

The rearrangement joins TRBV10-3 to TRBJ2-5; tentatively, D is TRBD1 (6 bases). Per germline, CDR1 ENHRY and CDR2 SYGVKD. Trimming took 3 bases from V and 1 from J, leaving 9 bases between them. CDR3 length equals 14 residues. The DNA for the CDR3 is TGTGCCATCAGTGATGGGACACTCCAAGAGACCCAGTACTTC. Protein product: CAISDGTLQETQYF.

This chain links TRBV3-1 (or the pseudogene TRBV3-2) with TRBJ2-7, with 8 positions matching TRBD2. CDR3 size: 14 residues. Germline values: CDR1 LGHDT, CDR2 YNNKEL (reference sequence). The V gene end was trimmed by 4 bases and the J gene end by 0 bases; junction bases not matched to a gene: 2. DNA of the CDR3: TGTGCCAGCAGCCCGGGGGGGGACTCCTACGAGCAGTACTTC. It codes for CASSPGGDSYEQYF.

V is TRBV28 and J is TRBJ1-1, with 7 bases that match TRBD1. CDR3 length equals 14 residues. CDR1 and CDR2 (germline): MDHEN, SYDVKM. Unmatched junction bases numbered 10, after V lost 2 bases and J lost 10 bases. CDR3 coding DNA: TGTGCCAGCAGTTTAACAGGGGCGGGGAAACGAGCTTTCTTT. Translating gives CASSLTGAGKRAFF.